This T cell receptor beta chain comes out of a study of blood T cell repertoires in COVID-19. Participants were aged about 18 to 100 years from 20 to 30 US areas. The ends were cut back, 8 bases at V and 1 base at J, with 12 bases in the middle. The CDR3 spans 13 residues. Germline V lookup: CDR1 MNHEY, CDR2 SVGEGT. The assay was immunoSEQ multiplex PCR, and TCRdb's table has in-frame clones only and misses some. Of about 220,000 clones in the sample, 85% to 90% were seen once. The J gene is TRBJ2-7, the V gene TRBV6-2 or TRBV6-3; D is perhaps TRBD2 (5 bases). The sample comprised PBMCs or T cells enriched from blood (not recorded which). This TCR was sampled from a woman in her fifties or sixties with acute COVID-19. The CDR3 is CASGRTASYEQYF. In DNA, the CDR3 is TGTGCCAGCGGCCGGACTGCATCCTACGAGCAGTACTTC.